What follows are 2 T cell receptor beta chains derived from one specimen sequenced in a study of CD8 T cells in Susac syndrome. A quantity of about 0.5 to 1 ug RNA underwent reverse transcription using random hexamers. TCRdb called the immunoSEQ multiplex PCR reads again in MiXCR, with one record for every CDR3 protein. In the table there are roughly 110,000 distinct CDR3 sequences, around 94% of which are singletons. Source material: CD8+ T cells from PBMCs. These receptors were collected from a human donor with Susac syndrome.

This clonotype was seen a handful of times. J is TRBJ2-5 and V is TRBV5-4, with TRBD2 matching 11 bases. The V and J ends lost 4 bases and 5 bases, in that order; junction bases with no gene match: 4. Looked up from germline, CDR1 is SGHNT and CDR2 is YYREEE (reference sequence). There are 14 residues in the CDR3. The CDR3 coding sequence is TGTGCCAGCAGCACGGGACTAGCGGTTGAGACCCAGTACTTC. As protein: CASSTGLAVETQYF.

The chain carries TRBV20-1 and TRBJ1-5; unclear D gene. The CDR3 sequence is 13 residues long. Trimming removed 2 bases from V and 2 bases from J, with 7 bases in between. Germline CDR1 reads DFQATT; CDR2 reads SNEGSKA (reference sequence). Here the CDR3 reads CSARIAGNQPQHF. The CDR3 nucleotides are TGCAGTGCTAGAATTGCAGGCAATCAGCCCCAGCATTTT.